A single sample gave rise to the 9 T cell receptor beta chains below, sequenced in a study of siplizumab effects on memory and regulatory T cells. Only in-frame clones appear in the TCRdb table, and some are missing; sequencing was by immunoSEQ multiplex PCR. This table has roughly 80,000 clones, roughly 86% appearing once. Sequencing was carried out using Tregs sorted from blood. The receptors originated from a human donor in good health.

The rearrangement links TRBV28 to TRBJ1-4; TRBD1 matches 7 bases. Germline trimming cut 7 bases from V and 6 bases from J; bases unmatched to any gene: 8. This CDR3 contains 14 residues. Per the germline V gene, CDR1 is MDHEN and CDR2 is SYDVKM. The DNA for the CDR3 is TGTGCCAGCACCCCAGGGGGTTTAGATGAAAAACTGTTTTTT. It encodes CASTPGGLDEKLFF.

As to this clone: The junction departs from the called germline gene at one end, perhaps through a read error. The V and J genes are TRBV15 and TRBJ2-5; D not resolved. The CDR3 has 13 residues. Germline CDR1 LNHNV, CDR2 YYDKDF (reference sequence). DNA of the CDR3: TGTGCCACCAGCGGAGATGGTTTGGAGACCCAGTACTTC. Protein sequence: CATSGDGLETQYF.

The CDR3 here is CASSSQLFTDRSYGYTF. The CDR3 DNA follows: TGTGCCAGCAGCTCGCAACTATTTACGGACAGGTCCTATGGCTACACCTTC. This chain joins TRBV7-8 and TRBJ1-2; 7 positions agree with TRBD1. The CDR3 sequence is 17 residues long. Per germline, CDR1 SGHVS and CDR2 FQNEAQ. V trimming: 4 bases; J trimming: 4 bases; junction bases outside the gene matches: 15.

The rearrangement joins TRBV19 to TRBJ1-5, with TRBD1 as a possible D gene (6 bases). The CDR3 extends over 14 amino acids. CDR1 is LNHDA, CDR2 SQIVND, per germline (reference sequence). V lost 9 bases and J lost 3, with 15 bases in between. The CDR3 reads CASRTGSNNQPQHF. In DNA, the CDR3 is TGTGCCAGCAGAACAGGGTCGAACAATCAGCCCCAGCATTTT. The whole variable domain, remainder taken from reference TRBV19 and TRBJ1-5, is DGGITQSPKYLFRKEGQNVTLSCEQNLNHDAMYWYRQDPGQGLRLIYYSQIVNDFQKGDIAEGYSVSREKKESFPLTVTSAQKNPTAFYLCASRTGSNNQPQHFGDGTRLSIL.

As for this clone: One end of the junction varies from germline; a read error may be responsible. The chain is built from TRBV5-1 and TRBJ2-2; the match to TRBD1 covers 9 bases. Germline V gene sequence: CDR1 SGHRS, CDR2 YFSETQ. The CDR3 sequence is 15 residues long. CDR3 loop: CASRLGTGRPGELFF. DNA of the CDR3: TGCGCCAGCAGATTGGGGACAGGGAGACCCGGGGAGCTGTTTTTT.

The DNA for the CDR3 is TGTGCCAGCCTCAGCCAGGGGGCAAGTGGAGCTTTCTTT. It encodes CASLSQGASGAFF. The V and J genes are TRBV6-1 and TRBJ1-1; 8 positions match TRBD1. V lost 8 bases, J lost 10 bases, and 12 bases stayed unmatched. The CDR3 consists of 13 residues. Germline V gene data show CDR1 as MNHNS and CDR2 as SASEGT.

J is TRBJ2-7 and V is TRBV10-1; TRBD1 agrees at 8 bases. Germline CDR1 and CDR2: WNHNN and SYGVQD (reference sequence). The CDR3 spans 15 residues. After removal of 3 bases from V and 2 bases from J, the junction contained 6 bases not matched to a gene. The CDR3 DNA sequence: TGCGCCAGCAGTGACCGGACAGGGTTTCCCTACGAGCAGTACTTC. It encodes CASSDRTGFPYEQYF.

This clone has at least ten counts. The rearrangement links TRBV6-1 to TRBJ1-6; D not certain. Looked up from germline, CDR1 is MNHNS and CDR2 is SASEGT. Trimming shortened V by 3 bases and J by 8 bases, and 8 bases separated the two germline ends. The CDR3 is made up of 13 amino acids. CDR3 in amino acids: CASSDLEDSPLHF. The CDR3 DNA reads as TGTGCCAGCAGTGATTTGGAGGATTCACCCCTCCACTTT.

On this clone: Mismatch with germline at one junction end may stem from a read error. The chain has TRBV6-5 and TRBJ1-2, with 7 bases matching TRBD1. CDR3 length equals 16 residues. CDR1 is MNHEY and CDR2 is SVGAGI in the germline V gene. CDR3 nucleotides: TGTGCCAGCAGGTACTCGGGGGGGACAGCTAACTATGGCTACACCTTC. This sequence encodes CASRYSGGTANYGYTF.